This T cell receptor (beta chain) was found in a study of human versus mouse CDR3 diversity and MHC coevolution. Background on the study: Samples had between roughly 0.6 x 10^7 and 1.6 x 10^7 valid reads. Overall study results and limits: Most of the three human donors had the lowest clonal inequality. By iCHAO1, human TCR beta clonotypes numbered 1.5 million to 2 million, the most.

Using immunoSEQ multiplex PCR, the repertoire was profiled, and TCRdb retains in-frame clones only, with some absent. The profile shows roughly 86,000 clones, 90% to 95% of them singletons. The ends lost 9 bases at V and 5 bases at J; junction bases unmatched: 14. Germline CDR1 and CDR2: LNHDA and SQIVND (reference sequence). The CDR3 contains 15 residues. A word on this clone: What it binds is not known.

V usage is TRBV19 and J usage is TRBJ1-1; 8 bases are a match to TRBD1. Material: naive CD4+ T cells from blood. Subset noted: CD45RO-negative CD62L-positive naive CD4 T cells. The TCR comes from a person aged 25 to 69 in good health. The CDR3 loop reads CASSTVAGGWTEAFF. Written as DNA, the CDR3 is TGTGCCAGCAGCACCGTGGCAGGGGGCTGGACTGAAGCTTTCTTT.